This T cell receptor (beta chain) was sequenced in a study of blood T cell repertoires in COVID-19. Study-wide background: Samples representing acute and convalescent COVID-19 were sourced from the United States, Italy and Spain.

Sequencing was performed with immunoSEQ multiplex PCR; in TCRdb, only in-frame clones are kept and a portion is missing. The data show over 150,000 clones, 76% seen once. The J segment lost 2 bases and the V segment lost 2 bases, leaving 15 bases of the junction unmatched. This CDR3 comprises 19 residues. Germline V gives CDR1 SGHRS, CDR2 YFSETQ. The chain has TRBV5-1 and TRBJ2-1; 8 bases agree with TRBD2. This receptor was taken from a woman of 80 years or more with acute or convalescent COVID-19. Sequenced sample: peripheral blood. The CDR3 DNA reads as TGCGCCAGCAGCTTACTCAGCCTAGCGGGTATCGGGACCTACAATGAGCAGTTCTTC. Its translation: CASSLLSLAGIGTYNEQFF. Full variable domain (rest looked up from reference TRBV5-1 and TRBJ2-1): KAGVTQTPRYLIKTRGQQVTLSCSPISGHRSVSWYQQTPGQGLQFLFEYFSETQRNKGNFPGRFSGRQFSNSRSEMNVSTLELGDSALYLCASSLLSLAGIGTYNEQFFGPGTRLTVL.